The TCR beta chain described here comes from a study of vaccination effects on CD4 cells after COVID-19. About the study: In the ViraFEST assay, antigen-specific CD4+ clonotypes were identified by expansion after peptide-pool stimulation.

Trimming removed 2 bases from V and 3 bases from J, with 11 bases in between. The CDR3 is 14 residues long. Germline CDR1 reads SGHTA; CDR2 reads FQGNSA. Produced via immunoSEQ multiplex PCR; TCRdb's table is partial and in-frame only. This sample has roughly 50,000 clones, with 67% found just once. Following culture for under 12 days, CD4+ T cells were isolated. Vaccinees lacked prior SARS-CoV-2 infection and tested negative for nucleocapsid antibodies. Half-medium exchanges with IL-2 medium took place on days 3 and 7. As concerns this clone: Antigen: not known.

Findings and caveats of the study: After vaccination, at late timepoints, clones induced by infection and by vaccine contracted markedly.

The sequenced sample was CD4+ T cells from PBMCs cultured without peptide, obtained before COVID-19 vaccination. This TCR derives from a human donor who received a COVID-19 vaccine. The chain carries TRBV7-2 and TRBJ2-7; the D is unclear. This CDR3 reads CASSLYTGLYEQYF. CDR3 in DNA: TGTGCCAGCAGCTTATATACGGGTCTCTACGAGCAGTACTTC.